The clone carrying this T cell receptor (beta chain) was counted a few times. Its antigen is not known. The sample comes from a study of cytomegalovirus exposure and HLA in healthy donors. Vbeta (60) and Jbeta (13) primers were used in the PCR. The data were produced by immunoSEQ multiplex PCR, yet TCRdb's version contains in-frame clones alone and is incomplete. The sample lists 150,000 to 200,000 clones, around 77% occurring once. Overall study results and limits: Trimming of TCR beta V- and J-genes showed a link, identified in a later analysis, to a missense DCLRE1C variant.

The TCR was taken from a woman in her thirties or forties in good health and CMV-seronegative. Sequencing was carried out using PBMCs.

DNA of the CDR3: TGTGCCAGCAGCTGGGGACAGGAGAACACTGAAGCTTTCTTT. Amino acid sequence: CASSWGQENTEAFF. The chain has TRBV7-9 and TRBJ1-1; TRBD1 matches 8 bases. The ends lost 4 bases at V and 1 base at J; junction bases unmatched: 2. The CDR3 runs 14 residues. CDR1 is SEHNR and CDR2 is FQNEAQ in the germline V gene (reference sequence). Full variable domain (missing parts from reference TRBV7-9 and TRBJ1-1): DTGVSQNPRHKITKRGQNVTFRCDPISEHNRLYWYRQTLGQGPEFLTYFQNEAQLEKSRLLSDRFSAERPKGSFSTLEIQRTEQGDSAMYLCASSWGQENTEAFFGQGTRLTVV.